This T cell receptor (beta chain) comes out of a study of CD8 T cells in ankylosing spondylitis. Molecular-barcoded quantitative 5'-RACE produced these TCR beta libraries. In TCRdb, the 5' RACE reads were re-called with MiXCR into one record per CDR3 protein. The data hold 300,000 to 400,000 distinct CDR3 sequences, with roughly 14% observed a single time. In germline, CDR1 is ENHRY, CDR2 SYGVKD. There are 15 residues in the CDR3. V gave up 6 bases and J gave up 0 bases; unmatched junction bases: 2. The chain joins TRBV10-3 to TRBJ2-3; 11 nucleotides agree with TRBD2. The TCR comes from a male donor with ankylosing spondylitis or in good health (not recorded which). Sequences were obtained from blood, either unsorted or a sorted T cell fraction (not recorded which). Here the CDR3 reads CAIRWTSGSTDTQYF. The CDR3 DNA reads TGTGCCATCAGATGGACTAGCGGGAGCACAGATACGCAGTATTTT.